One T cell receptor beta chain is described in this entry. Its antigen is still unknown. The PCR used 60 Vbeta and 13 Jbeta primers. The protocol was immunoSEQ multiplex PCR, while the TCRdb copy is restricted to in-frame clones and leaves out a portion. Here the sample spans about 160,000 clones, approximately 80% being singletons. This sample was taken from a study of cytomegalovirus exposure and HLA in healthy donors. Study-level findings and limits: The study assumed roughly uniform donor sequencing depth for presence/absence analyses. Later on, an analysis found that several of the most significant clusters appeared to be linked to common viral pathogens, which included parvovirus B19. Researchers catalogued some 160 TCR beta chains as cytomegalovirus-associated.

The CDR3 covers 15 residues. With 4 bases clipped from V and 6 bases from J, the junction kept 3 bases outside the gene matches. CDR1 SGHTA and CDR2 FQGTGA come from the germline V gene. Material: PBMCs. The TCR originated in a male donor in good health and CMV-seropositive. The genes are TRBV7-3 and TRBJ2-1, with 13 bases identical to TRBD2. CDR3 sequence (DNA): TGTGCCAGCAGCTCACGGACTAGCGGGAGCAATGAGCAGTTCTTC. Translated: CASSSRTSGSNEQFF.